This T cell receptor (beta chain) was captured in a study of blood T cell repertoires in COVID-19. This clone has only one observation. The CDR3 runs 15 residues. Looked up from germline, CDR1 is KGHDR and CDR2 is SFDVKD. J lost 3 bases, V lost 4 bases, and 4 bases had no gene match. The method was immunoSEQ multiplex PCR; TCRdb's version includes in-frame clones alone and lacks a portion of them. Of some 400,000 clones in the sample, approximately 90% were seen once. Those who participated ranged in age from about 18 to 89 years and resided in under 25 US areas. Clinical histories supplied by participants themselves formed the basis of cohort assignment. Exposed volunteers were people who met a COVID-19 case within 2 weeks before study entry.

The TCR sequence derives from a woman aged 40 to 49 who had been exposed to COVID-19. This chain joins TRBV24-1 and TRBJ1-5, with TRBD1 matching 8 bases. The specimen was PBMCs or T cells enriched from blood (not recorded which). CDR3 amino acids: CATSDPTGANQPQHF. The CDR3, as DNA: TGTGCCACCAGTGACCCGACAGGGGCCAATCAGCCCCAGCATTTT.